Shown below are 6 T cell receptor beta chains from a single sample sequenced in a study of blood T cell repertoires in COVID-19. Generated by immunoSEQ multiplex PCR, the TCRdb table keeps only in-frame clones and is missing some. This table holds 400,000 to 550,000 clones, approximately 90% found once. Sample: peripheral blood. The receptors originated from a woman aged 30 to 39 with acute or convalescent COVID-19.

V usage is TRBV14 and J usage is TRBJ2-7; 7 positions match TRBD1. The CDR3 is 16 amino acids. The trim removed 5 bases at V and 4 bases at J, leaving 14 bases unmatched. Germline CDR1 is SGHDN and CDR2 is FVKESK. The CDR3 loop is CASSLRQGEARYEQYF. CDR3 coding DNA: TGTGCCAGCAGCTTACGACAGGGAGAGGCGAGGTACGAGCAGTACTTC. The full variable domain, completed using reference TRBV14 and TRBJ2-7, is EAGVTQFPSHSVIEKGQTVTLRCDPISGHDNLYWYRRVMGKEIKFLLHFVKESKQDESGMPNNRFLAERTGGTYSTLKVQPAELEDSGVYFCASSLRQGEARYEQYFGPGTRLTVT.

J is TRBJ2-7 and V is TRBV7-9, with a tentative D call TRBD1 (5 bases). Deletions cut 5 bases from V and 6 bases from J, with 14 bases between. The length of the CDR3 is 13 residues. Germline lookup yields CDR1 SEHNR and CDR2 FQNEAQ (reference sequence). CDR3: CASSPEDSREQYF. In DNA, the CDR3 is TGTGCCAGCAGCCCCGAAGACAGCCGCGAGCAGTACTTC.

The table lists this clone with a count of one. The V and J genes are TRBV7-9 and TRBJ2-5; 9 bases are a match to TRBD1. CDR3 size: 13 residues. The V segment lost 3 bases and the J segment 4 bases; nucleotides outside the gene matches: 0. The germline V gene encodes CDR1 SEHNR and CDR2 FQNEAQ (reference sequence). The CDR3, as DNA: TGTGCCAGCAGCTTGGGACAGGGAGAGACCCAGTACTTC. The encoded protein is CASSLGQGETQYF. Filled out from reference TRBV7-9 and TRBJ2-5, the complete variable domain reads DTGVSQNPRHKITKRGQNVTFRCDPISEHNRLYWYRQTLGQGPEFLTYFQNEAQLEKSRLLSDRFSAERPKGSFSTLEIQRTEQGDSAMYLCASSLGQGETQYFGPGTRLLVL.

This clone appeared once. The chain links TRBV4-2 to TRBJ1-3; D unresolved. The CDR3 has 19 residues. The V end lost 0 bases, the J end lost 0 bases, and 18 bases lay between the germline ends. Germline V gene data show CDR1 as LGHNA and CDR2 as YNFKEQ. The CDR3 sequence is CASSQDYRYYRSSGNTIYF. The CDR3 region has the DNA TGTGCCAGCAGCCAAGATTACCGGTATTACCGCTCCTCTGGAAACACCATATATTTT.

This sequence joins TRBV28 and TRBJ1-5; D gene ambiguous. Trimming took 1 base from V and 0 from J, leaving 7 bases between them. The CDR3 runs 15 residues. Germline CDR1 reads MDHEN; CDR2 reads SYDVKM. CDR3 amino acids: CASSLLENSNQPQHF. The CDR3 DNA follows: TGTGCCAGCAGTTTATTGGAGAATAGCAATCAGCCCCAGCATTTT.

The V and J genes are TRBV7-6 and TRBJ2-2; 10 bases align to TRBD2. Germline V gene data show CDR1 as SGHVS and CDR2 as FNYEAQ. The V gene end was trimmed by 5 bases and the J gene end by 6 bases; junction bases not matched to a gene: 6. CDR3 size: 15 residues. CDR3 in amino acids: CASSPLAGEPGELFF. CDR3 in DNA: TGTGCCAGCAGCCCCCTAGCGGGGGAACCCGGGGAGCTGTTTTTT.